The source of this TCR beta chain is a study of PD-1 blockade in mismatch repair-deficient tumors. Study at large: Patients had about a dozen mismatch repair-deficient cancer types, all previously treated and progressing.

The V end was cut by 4 bases, the J end by 7 bases, with 7 bases between. Germline V CDR1 and CDR2: SNHLY, FYNNEI. The CDR3 loop spans 11 amino acids. Data came from immunoSEQ multiplex PCR; TCRdb stores just in-frame clones and leaves some out. The table includes roughly 38,000 clones, 80% to 85% detected once. TCRs were sequenced from a few patients responding to pembrolizumab. The gene calls are TRBV2 and TRBJ1-1, with unresolved D. Sequencing was performed on PBMCs, taken 38 to 40 weeks after starting pembrolizumab. The clonotype comes from an adult with mismatch repair-deficient cancer. CDR3 in amino acids: CASSAYFEAFF. The CDR3 region has the DNA TGTGCCAGCAGTGCTTATTTTGAAGCTTTCTTT.